The sequence of this T cell receptor beta chain was determined in a study of blood T cells in healthy people across ages. Study-level background: Per two T cells, about one barcoded beta molecule was captured through template switching. Study-wide results and caveats: Researchers report that TCR beta diversity correlated strongly with naive T cell percentage. With unsorted PBMCs, a conclusive comparison of naive versus antigen-experienced cells was not possible.

A second PCR, run for about 6 to 12 cycles, used a sample-barcoded 5' primer plus a J-beta primer mix. Every sample returned 2.5 million or more CDR3-containing paired-end reads. A single record per CDR3 protein comes from TCRdb applying MiXCR to the 5' RACE reads. Among 1,500,000 or so distinct CDR3 sequences listed, about 42% were seen once. Regarding this clonotype: Its antigen is unknown.

The length of the CDR3 is 18 residues. Germline trimming cut 6 bases from V and 7 bases from J; bases unmatched to any gene: 13. The receptor was derived from a woman aged 18-29 years in good health. V usage is TRBV12-3 or TRBV12-4 and J usage is TRBJ2-1, with TRBD2 identical over 15 bases. The sequencing sample was made of blood. The chain's CDR3 is CASRQRAGTSGRRNEQFF. The CDR3, as DNA: TGTGCCAGCAGGCAAAGGGCCGGGACTAGCGGGAGGAGGAATGAGCAGTTCTTC.